The T cell receptor (beta chain) described here comes from a study of molecular identifiers for immune sequencing clone quantification. Study results and limitations: The share of molecules held by clones above 20 RNA copies was over 97% in effector cells and under 1% in naive cells. About a million naive cells reportedly did not prevent detection of spiked Jurkat TCR RNA from one cell.

Based on a CD8+CD4-CCR7+CD45RA+ profile, naive CD8 T cells were sorted. Each CDR3 protein is one row after TCRdb ran MiXCR on the PCR reads. The sample includes about 640,000 distinct CDR3 sequences, 20% of them seen just once. To note about this clonotype: What it binds is unknown.

The CDR3 length is 13 residues. Trimming removed 6 bases at V and 0 bases at J, with 9 bases between. Germline lookup yields CDR1 MDHEN and CDR2 SYDVKM. Sequencing used naive CD8+ T cells from blood, with Jurkat cell RNA spiked in. The subset was: FACS-sorted CD8+CD4-CCR7+CD45RA+ naive T cells. This chain joins TRBV28 and TRBJ2-7; unclear D gene. The receptor comes from a human donor in good health. Some libraries in this study had Jurkat cell RNA spiked in. The CDR3 loop reads CASRGPNSYEQYF. As DNA, the CDR3 is TGTGCCAGCAGAGGACCGAACTCCTACGAGCAGTACTTC.